This TCR beta chain was identified during a study of cytomegalovirus exposure and HLA in healthy donors (TCRdb year 2017). About the investigation overall: An earlier analysis of roughly 630 of the donors reported approximately 290 Gb of sequence data and 120 million or so unique TCR beta sequences from roughly 180 million T cells. Of the approximately 400 genotyped donors, less than 85% were placed in the genetic ancestry cluster associated with self-reported Caucasian donors. Donor age, sex, ethnicity and CMV serostatus were compiled together with the repertoire data. The study was designed to test whether signatures of past pathogen exposure could be identified by cataloging public T cell receptors. Among some 400 genotyped donors of the cohort, an average of roughly 230,000 unique TCR beta nucleotide sequences was sequenced per donor, of which roughly 18% were non-productive. A separate validation cohort of over 95 different subjects was used in addition to the 666-subject first cohort. In a later analysis, previously published TCR beta repertoires from 600 to 850 donors were re-analyzed and high-resolution HLA genotyping was added so that TCR occurrence patterns could be studied. Both class I and class II loci were covered by HLA typing, at four-digit resolution. To predict cytomegalovirus infection status, the study brought together high-throughput TCR immunosequencing, statistical association of individual TCRs with disease status, and machine learning. All discovery cohort repertoires had been generated using a single sequencing platform. The T cell repertoires of 666 subjects were profiled by immunosequencing and related to cytomegalovirus serostatus. To decide whether each TCR beta V gene segment behaved as functional or pseudogenic, an earlier analysis of some 600 of the donors relied on high-throughput TCR beta sequencing. The number of typed donors differed by locus: about 620-640 for A, B, C, DRB1 and DQB1; 500 to 550 for DQA1; approximately 610 for DPA1; and 450 to 480 for DPB1. In a later genetic analysis, genome-wide SNP genotypes for about three fifths of the roughly 670 donors were used, and that subset was treated as a discovery cohort. Rather than using new phenotypic data, the later analysis identified candidate immune exposures from TCR beta sequences and from how often those sequences occurred across donors. Several DR-DQ haplotypes were handled as single units for association and clustering, since linkage in the cohort was strong. Roughly 300 gigabases of sequencing data and approximately 85 million unique TCR sequences were included in an early release covering under 650 HLA-typed donors.

What the study reported, not specific to this receptor: A later analysis found that TCR association rates varied across HLA loci, with DRB1 alleles showing the most associated TCRs and HLA-C alleles the fewest. Sequencing depth was assumed to be roughly uniform across donors in the presence/absence analyses, though that assumption may not hold. In vitro tests confirmed that a few of the cytomegalovirus-associated TCR beta chains recognize cytomegalovirus antigens. HLA typing was unavailable for some donors at each locus, so association tests used only the typed subset. A further reported finding was that TCR beta sequences accurately predicted the HLA-A and HLA-B alleles for most subjects in the first cohort. The sequencing pipeline was judged likely to have produced a cluster of highly shared sequence variants as a technical artifact. An earlier analysis of roughly 570 of the donors showed that most TCR beta V segments appeared in productive rearrangements either about 90% or about 30% of the time, which broadly matched IMGT annotations. Assigning TCR associations to individual alleles was difficult when HLA alleles, especially DR and DQ, strongly co-occurred. The cohort was sequenced for TCR beta chains only, and without alpha or paired-chain data the features that could be detected were limited. Several of the top co-occurrence clusters appeared to be linked to parvovirus B19, influenza, CMV and Epstein-Barr virus, according to a later analysis. According to the authors, the approach could potentially be generalized to other disease states and immunological phenotypes. A later genetic analysis reported fewer N-insertions in productive TCRs among donors in an Asian-associated ancestry cluster than the roughly 720-donor mean. Correlated functional status among segregating V segments might be attributable to linkage disequilibrium, but an unknown experimental factor could not be ruled out. In a later analysis, HLA-associated TCR beta chains were found to be more clonally expanded and to have lower generation probabilities than equally common non-associated chains. According to a later analysis, most CMV-associated TCR beta chains appeared to be HLA-restricted, and the HLA associations seemed to be driven largely by CMV exposure. While some public TCRs were present in many individuals, most TCR sequences turned up only very rarely across donors. The earlier analysis of 587 of the donors excluded around 17 rarely observed V segments, including chromosome 9 orphons, because counts were too low. The only immune exposure information available for the cohort was CMV serostatus. The classifier was reported to diagnose cytomegalovirus status with high specificity and sensitivity in both the original and validation cohorts. An association between a missense DCLRE1C variant and V-gene and J-gene trimming of TCR beta chains was found in a later genetic analysis and replicated in an independent cohort. The study listed 150 to 200 TCR beta chains as associated with cytomegalovirus. At a false discovery rate of 0.05, a later analysis linked some 17,000 TCR beta sequences to specific HLA alleles.

Libraries were prepared through the immunoSEQ multiplex PCR assay. For the multiplex PCR, a mixture combining 60 forward primers for TCR Vbeta segments and 13 reverse primers for TCR Jbeta segments was used. Amplification of the CDR3 region of rearranged TCR beta genes was performed with a multiplex PCR assay on genomic DNA. Amplified TCR beta libraries were sequenced as 87-base-pair reads on the Illumina HiSeq System. In the authors' own workflow: In a later analysis, tens of millions of unique TCR beta chains were counted across the roughly 670 repertoires, and around 11 million of these chains were shared by at least two donors. To remove PCR and sequencing errors, raw reads were error-corrected and collapsed into unique sequences using a nearest-neighbor algorithm that merged closely related sequences. CDR3 sequences were aligned to IMGT reference sequences to assign V, D and J gene segments. Each retained sequence needed at least a six-nucleotide match to both a V gene segment and a J gene segment. Rearrangements were classified as productive when the CDR3 lacked stop codons and remained in frame with V and J, and all other rearrangements were classified as non-productive. Following IMGT convention, CDR3 was defined as the stretch from the second conserved V-encoded cysteine up to the conserved J-encoded phenylalanine. The earlier analysis of some 580 of the donors excluded any sequence lacking an unambiguous match to a single V gene segment. In an earlier analysis of 450 to 750 of the donors, a V segment was called functional when productive rearrangements were above 56.7%, and segregating when the standard deviation between donors exceeded 5%. A statistical classification framework was developed to diagnose cytomegalovirus status using the catalog of TCR beta chain sequences. In a later analysis, TCR nucleotide sequences were compared against IMGT/GENE-DB human TR gene sequences so that V and J genes could be assigned. The TCRdist pipeline was used in a later analysis to assign CDR3 sequences and most-parsimonious VDJ recombination scenarios. In a later analysis, each TCR beta chain was defined by its CDR3 amino acid sequence together with its V-gene family, and reads lacking a unique V-gene family were excluded. A later analysis removed several hundred highly shared, low-generation-probability nucleotide sequences to deal with suspected cross-contamination and a sequencing artifact. A later analysis calculated a clonal expansion index for each public chain from normalized within-repertoire ranks of inferred template counts. In a later analysis, generation probabilities were computed with a VDJ recombination model fitted to out-of-frame rearrangements, and the resulting probabilities were checked against IGoR. A later analysis scored TCR-TCR, TCR-HLA and TCR-CMV co-occurrence with hypergeometric tests, applying a repertoire-size bias correction to TCR pairs. False discovery rates were estimated in a later analysis by permuting HLA or CMV assignments 20 times. A later analysis grouped co-occurring TCRs with DBSCAN, adding TCRdist sequence similarity when clustering within HLA-allele-positive subsets. Repertoires with fewer than 30,000 or more than 120,000 public chains, plus five repertoires with anomalous nucleotide sharing, were excluded from co-occurrence clustering. Sourced from immuneACCESS, this table was stored by TCRdb with only in-frame sequences that have V and J called. A share of the clones is absent; for the studies checked, an unresolved V gene accounts for under half, and the remainder has no known explanation. From that table come the V and J calls and clone size; the DNA was used to work out D and trimming. The sample table holds about 160,000 clones, of which 75% to 85% were seen once. Together, the top ten hold roughly 4% of the sample.

As for this clone: Its recognized antigen is unknown. There are no base qualities to consult, and no much larger clone falls within one base.

The cohort was made up of roughly 670 healthy bone marrow donors. At the time of sampling, all cohort members were nominally healthy, though unrecorded immune exposures were likely present. CMV serostatus was recorded as positive for 289 and negative for about 50% of the roughly 670 cohort members, whereas no CMV serostatus was recorded for the donor in question. Every donor gave a peripheral blood sample, and the peripheral blood mononuclear cells from that sample were used for TCR beta sequencing. The Qiagen DNeasy Blood Extraction Kit was used to extract genomic DNA from the blood cell samples. This receptor was taken from a human donor in good health. Sequencing was done on a sample of PBMCs.

The CDR3 region has the sequence CASSPRKTGSQENEQFF. The DNA sequence follows: TGTGCCAGCAGCCCTAGAAAAACAGGGTCCCAGGAAAATGAGCAGTTCTTC. The sequence is built from TRBV7-3 and TRBJ2-1, and the D gene may be TRBD1, 6 bases matching. CDR1 SGHTA and CDR2 FQGTGA are derived from the germline V gene. Trimming takes 5 bases from V and 7 bases from J, and the germline ends sit 24 bases apart. The CDR3 sequence holds 17 residues, the cysteine and phenylalanine included. Only CDR3 DNA remains: 51 bases, in frame from the first base.